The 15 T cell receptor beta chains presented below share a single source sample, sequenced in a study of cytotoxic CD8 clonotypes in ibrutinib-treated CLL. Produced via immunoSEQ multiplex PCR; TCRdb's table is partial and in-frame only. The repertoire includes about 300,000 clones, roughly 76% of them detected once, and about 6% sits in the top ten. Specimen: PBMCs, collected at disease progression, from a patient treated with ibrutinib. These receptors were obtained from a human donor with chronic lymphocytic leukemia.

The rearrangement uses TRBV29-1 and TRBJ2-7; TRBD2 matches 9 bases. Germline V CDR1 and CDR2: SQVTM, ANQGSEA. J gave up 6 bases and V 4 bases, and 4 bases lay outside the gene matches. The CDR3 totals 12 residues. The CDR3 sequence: CSVGSGRSEQYF. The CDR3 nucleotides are TGCAGCGTTGGTAGCGGGAGAAGCGAGCAGTACTTC.

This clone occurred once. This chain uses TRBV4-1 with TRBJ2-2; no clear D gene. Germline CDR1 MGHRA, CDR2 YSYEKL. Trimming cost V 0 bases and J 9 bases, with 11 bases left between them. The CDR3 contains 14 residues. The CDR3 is CASSQDWVFRELFF. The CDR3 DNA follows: TGCGCCAGCAGCCAAGATTGGGTTTTCCGGGAGCTGTTTTTT.

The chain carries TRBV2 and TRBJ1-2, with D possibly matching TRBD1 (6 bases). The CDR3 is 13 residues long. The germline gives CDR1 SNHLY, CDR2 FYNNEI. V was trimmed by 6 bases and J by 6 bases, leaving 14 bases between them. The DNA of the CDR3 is TGTGCCAGCAGCCAACAGGGATTTCATGGCTACACCTTC. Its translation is CASSQQGFHGYTF.

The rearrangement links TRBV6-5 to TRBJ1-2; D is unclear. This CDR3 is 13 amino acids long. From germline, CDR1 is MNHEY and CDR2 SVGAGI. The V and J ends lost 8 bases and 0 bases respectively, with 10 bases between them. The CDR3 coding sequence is TGTGCCAGCGGGAGAGGCTCTAACTATGGCTACACCTTC. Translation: CASGRGSNYGYTF.

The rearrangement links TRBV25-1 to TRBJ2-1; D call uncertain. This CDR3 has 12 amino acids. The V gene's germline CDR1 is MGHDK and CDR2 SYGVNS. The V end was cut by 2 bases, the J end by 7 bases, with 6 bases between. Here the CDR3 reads CASSEGANEQFF. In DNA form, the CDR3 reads TGTGCCAGCAGTGAAGGAGCAAATGAGCAGTTCTTC.

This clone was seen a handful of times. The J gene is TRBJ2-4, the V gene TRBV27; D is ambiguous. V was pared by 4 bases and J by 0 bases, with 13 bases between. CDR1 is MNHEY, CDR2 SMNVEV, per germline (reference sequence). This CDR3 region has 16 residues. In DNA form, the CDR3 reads TGTGCCAGCAGTTCCTGGGGTGGTATAGCCAAAAACATTCAGTACTTC. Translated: CASSSWGGIAKNIQYF.

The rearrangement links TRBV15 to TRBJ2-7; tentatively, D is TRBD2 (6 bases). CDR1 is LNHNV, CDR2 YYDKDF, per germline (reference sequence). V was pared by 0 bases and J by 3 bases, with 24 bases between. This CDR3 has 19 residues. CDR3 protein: CATSRDLEQPGLTFYEQYF. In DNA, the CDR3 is TGTGCCACCAGCAGAGATCTGGAGCAACCGGGACTGACCTTCTACGAGCAGTACTTC.

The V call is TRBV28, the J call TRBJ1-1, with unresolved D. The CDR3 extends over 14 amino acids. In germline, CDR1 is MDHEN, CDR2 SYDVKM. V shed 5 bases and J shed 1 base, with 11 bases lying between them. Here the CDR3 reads CASSPPSWNTEAFF. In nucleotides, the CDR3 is TGTGCCAGCAGTCCCCCTAGTTGGAACACTGAAGCTTTCTTT.

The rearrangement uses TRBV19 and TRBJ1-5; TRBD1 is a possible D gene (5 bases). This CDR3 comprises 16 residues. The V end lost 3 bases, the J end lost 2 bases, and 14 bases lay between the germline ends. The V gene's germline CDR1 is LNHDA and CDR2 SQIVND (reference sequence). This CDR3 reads CASSIQGKVGNQPQHF. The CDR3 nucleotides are TGTGCCAGTAGTATCCAGGGCAAGGTGGGCAATCAGCCCCAGCATTTT. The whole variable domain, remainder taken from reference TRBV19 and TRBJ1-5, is DGGITQSPKYLFRKEGQNVTLSCEQNLNHDAMYWYRQDPGQGLRLIYYSQIVNDFQKGDIAEGYSVSREKKESFPLTVTSAQKNPTAFYLCASSIQGKVGNQPQHFGDGTRLSIL.

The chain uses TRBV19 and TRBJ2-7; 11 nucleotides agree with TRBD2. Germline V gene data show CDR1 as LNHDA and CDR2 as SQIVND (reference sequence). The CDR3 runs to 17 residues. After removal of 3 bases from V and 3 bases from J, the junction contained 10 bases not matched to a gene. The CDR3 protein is CASSISRLAGGYYEQYF. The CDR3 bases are TGTGCCAGTAGTATTTCCCGTCTAGCGGGAGGATACTACGAGCAGTACTTC. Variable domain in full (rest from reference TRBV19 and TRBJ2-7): DGGITQSPKYLFRKEGQNVTLSCEQNLNHDAMYWYRQDPGQGLRLIYYSQIVNDFQKGDIAEGYSVSREKKESFPLTVTSAQKNPTAFYLCASSISRLAGGYYEQYFGPGTRLTVT.

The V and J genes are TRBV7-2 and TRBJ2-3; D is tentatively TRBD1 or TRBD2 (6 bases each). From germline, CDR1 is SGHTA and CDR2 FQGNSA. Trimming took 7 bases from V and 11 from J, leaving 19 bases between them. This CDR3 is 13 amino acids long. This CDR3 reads CASTQKGGIGQYF. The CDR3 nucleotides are TGTGCCAGCACCCAAAAGGGGGGAATTGGGCAGTATTTT.

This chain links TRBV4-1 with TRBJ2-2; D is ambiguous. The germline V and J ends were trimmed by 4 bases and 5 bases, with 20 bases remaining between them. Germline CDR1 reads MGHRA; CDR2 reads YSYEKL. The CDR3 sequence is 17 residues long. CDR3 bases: TGCGCCAGCAGCCCTGGTGGTCCAACAAAATATACCGGGGAGCTGTTTTTT. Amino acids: CASSPGGPTKYTGELFF.

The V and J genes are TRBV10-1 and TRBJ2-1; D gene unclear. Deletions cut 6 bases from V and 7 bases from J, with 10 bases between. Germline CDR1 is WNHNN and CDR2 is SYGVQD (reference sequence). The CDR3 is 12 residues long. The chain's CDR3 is CASSQSLNEQFF. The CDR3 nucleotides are TGCGCCAGCAGCCAGTCCCTGAATGAGCAGTTCTTC.

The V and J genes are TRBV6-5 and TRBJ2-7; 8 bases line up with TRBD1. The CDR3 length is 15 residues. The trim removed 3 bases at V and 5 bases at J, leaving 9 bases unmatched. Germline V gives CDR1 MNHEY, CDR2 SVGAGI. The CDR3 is CASSYGQGLGDEQYF. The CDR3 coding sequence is TGTGCCAGCAGTTATGGACAGGGTTTGGGGGACGAGCAGTACTTC.

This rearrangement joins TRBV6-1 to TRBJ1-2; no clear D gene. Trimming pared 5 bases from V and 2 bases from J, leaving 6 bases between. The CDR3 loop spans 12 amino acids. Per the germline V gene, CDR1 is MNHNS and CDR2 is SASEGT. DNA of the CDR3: TGTGCCAGCAGTCATTCGAACTATGGCTACACCTTC. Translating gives CASSHSNYGYTF.